This T cell receptor beta chain was sequenced for a study of T cell responses to AZD1222 COVID-19 vaccine. The study's findings and limits: Repertoires were collected only later (after the peak T cell response had occurred).

The CDR3 totals 17 residues. V lost 0 bases and J 3 bases, leaving 14 bases between the germline ends. Per the germline V gene, CDR1 is LGHNT and CDR2 is FRNRAP. Libraries were prepared by immunoSEQ multiplex PCR; TCRdb keeps only in-frame clonotypes and omits some of them. This sample has tens of thousands of clones, with about 78% found just once. This clone was seen once. Antigen specificity is unknown. This clonotype originated in an adult in good health. Sequencing was performed on peripheral blood, taken on day 0 of AZD1222 vaccination. This chain joins TRBV12-5 and TRBJ2-2; the D gene could be TRBD1 or TRBD2 (5 bases each). The CDR3 loop reads CASGLVLSRGYTGELFF. CDR3 bases: TGTGCTAGTGGTTTGGTACTGTCGAGGGGATACACCGGGGAGCTGTTTTTT. The variable domain in full, completed from reference TRBV12-5 and TRBJ2-2, reads DARVTQTPRHKVTEMGQEVTMRCQPILGHNTVFWYRQTMMQGLELLAYFRNRAPLDDSGMPKDRFSAEMPDATLATLKIQPSEPRDSAVYFCASGLVLSRGYTGELFFGEGSRLTVL.